This TCR beta chain derives from a study of OX40 agonist ivuxolimab in advanced cancers. A remark on this clone: Its antigen is not known.

Study-wide findings and caveats: In a subset of nonresponders, normalized T-cell clonal expansion was also low. The specificity for antigen of the expanded peripheral T cells was not determined.

Clones were read by immunoSEQ multiplex PCR, and TCRdb kept only the in-frame ones, dropping some. Of tens of thousands of clones in the sample, roughly 89% were seen once. The V segment lost 5 bases and the J segment 2 bases; nucleotides outside the gene matches: 9. Germline V CDR1 and CDR2: MNHNS, SASEGT. This CDR3 is 15 amino acids long. V and J are TRBV6-1 and TRBJ2-7; 7 bases are a match to TRBD1. Specimen: CD4+ or CD8+ T cells sorted from blood, collected in a trial of the OX40 agonist ivuxolimab. This sequence originates from an adult with an advanced solid tumor such as melanoma, head and neck, liver or kidney cancer. The CDR3 nucleotides are TGTGCCAGCAGTACCGGGACAGTTACTCCCTACGAGCAGTACGTC. Translation gives CASSTGTVTPYEQYV.